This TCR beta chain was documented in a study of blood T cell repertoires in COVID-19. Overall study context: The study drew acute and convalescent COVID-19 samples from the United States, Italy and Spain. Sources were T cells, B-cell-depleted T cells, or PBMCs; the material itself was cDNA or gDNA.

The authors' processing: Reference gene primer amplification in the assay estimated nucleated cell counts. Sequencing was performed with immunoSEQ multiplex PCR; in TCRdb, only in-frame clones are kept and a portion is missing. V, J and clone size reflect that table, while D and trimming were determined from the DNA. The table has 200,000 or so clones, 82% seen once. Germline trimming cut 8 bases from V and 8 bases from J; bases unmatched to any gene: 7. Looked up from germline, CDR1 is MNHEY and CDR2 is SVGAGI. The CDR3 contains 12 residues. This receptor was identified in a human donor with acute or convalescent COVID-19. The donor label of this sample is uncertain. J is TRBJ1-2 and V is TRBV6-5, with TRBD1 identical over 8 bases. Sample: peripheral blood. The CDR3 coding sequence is TGTGCCAGCTTCGGGACAGGAGAGGGCTACACCTTC. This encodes CASFGTGEGYTF.